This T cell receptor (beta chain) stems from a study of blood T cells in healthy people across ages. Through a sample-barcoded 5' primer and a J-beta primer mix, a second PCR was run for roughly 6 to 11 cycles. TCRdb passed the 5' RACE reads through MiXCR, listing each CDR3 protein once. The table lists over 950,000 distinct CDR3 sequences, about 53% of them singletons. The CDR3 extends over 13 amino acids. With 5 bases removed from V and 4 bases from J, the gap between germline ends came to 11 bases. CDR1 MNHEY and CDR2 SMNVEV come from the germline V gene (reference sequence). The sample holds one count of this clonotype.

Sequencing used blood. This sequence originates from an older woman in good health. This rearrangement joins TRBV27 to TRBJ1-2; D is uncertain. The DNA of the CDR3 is TGTGCCAGCAGTCCCCAGGTCTCCTATGGCTACACCTTC. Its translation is CASSPQVSYGYTF.